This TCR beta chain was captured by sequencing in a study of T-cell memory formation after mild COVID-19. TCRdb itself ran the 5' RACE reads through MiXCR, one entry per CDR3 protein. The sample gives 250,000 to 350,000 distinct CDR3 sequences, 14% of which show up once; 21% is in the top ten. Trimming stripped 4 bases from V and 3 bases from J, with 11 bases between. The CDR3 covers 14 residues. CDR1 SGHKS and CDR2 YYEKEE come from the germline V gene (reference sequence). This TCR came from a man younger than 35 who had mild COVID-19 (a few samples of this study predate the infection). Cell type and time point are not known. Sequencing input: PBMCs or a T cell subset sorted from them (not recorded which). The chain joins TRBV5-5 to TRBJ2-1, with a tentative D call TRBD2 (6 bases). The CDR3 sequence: CASSLGDFYNEQFF. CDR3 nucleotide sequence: TGTGCCAGCAGCCTAGGGGACTTCTACAATGAGCAGTTCTTC.